Below, 30 T cell receptor beta chains from the same sample are listed, as sequenced in a study of regulatory T cells in long-lasting Graves disease. The authors built TCR beta libraries using iRepertoire HTBI primers and Arm-PCR of CDR3 regions. TCRdb processed the multiplex PCR reads anew with MiXCR; each CDR3 protein has one entry. The data show approximately 350,000 distinct CDR3 sequences, 20% to 25% seen once. The time point is: persistent/refractory GD, antithyroid drugs over 5 years with positive TRAb. Extracted PBMC RNA gave rise to the TCR library. The specimen comprised peripheral blood mononuclear cells (PBMCs), sampled when the disease was refractory, from a patient treated with antithyroid drugs. These receptors originate from a woman aged 40 to 50 with Graves disease.

This clonotype was seen at least ten times. The genes are TRBV12-3 or TRBV12-4 and TRBJ2-7; D is perhaps TRBD1 (6 bases). There are 14 residues in the CDR3. V dropped 5 bases and J dropped 4 bases, with 15 bases sitting between them. The CDR3 nucleotides are TGTGCCAGCAGTCGCCCGGGACATCGATACGAGCAGTACTTC. Protein product: CASSRPGHRYEQYF.

V and J are TRBV5-1 and TRBJ2-1, with TRBD2 identical over 8 bases. With 3 bases clipped from V and 8 bases from J, the junction kept 4 bases outside the gene matches. In germline, CDR1 is SGHRS, CDR2 YFSETQ. The CDR3 runs to 13 residues. The DNA of the CDR3 is TGCGCCAGCAGCTCAGCGGGAGTCGATGAGCAGTTCTTC. As protein: CASSSAGVDEQFF.

This chain joins TRBV19 and TRBJ1-5; D is unresolved. This CDR3 comprises 16 residues. V lost 5 bases to trimming and J lost 0 bases, with 14 bases between them. Germline CDR1 is LNHDA and CDR2 is SQIVND (reference sequence). The CDR3 bases are TGTGCCAGTAGTCTACGACGCCCTTATAGCAATCAGCCCCAGCATTTT. As protein: CASSLRRPYSNQPQHF.

The table lists this clonotype with a count of one. This may be a read error, as it is one base from a much larger clone. The CDR3 does not end in the conserved phenylalanine or tryptophan, so this is likely a read error. The chain couples TRBV6-1 to TRBJ2-5, with no clear D. This CDR3 is built from 16 residues. V was cut by 5 bases and J by 0 bases, with 16 bases left in between. The germline V gene encodes CDR1 MNHNS and CDR2 SASEGT. CDR3 DNA sequence: TGTGCCAGCAGTCTTTCTCAGACCGACCACCAAGAGACCCAGTACCTC. Translating gives CASSLSQTDHQETQYL.

This clonotype was seen more than once but under ten times. The chain carries TRBV2 and TRBJ2-1; 12 nucleotides line up with TRBD2. J lost 8 bases, V lost 5 bases, and 10 bases had no gene match. This CDR3 comprises 16 residues. From germline, CDR1 is SNHLY and CDR2 FYNNEI. In DNA, the CDR3 is TGTGCCAGCAGTAATAGTCTAGCGGGAGGGCCGCATGAGCAGTTCTTC. It encodes CASSNSLAGGPHEQFF.

Notes on this clonotype: This likely stems from a read error, as it lies one base from a far larger clone. The chain has TRBV11-3 and TRBJ1-1; no firm D call. Germline V gives CDR1 SGHNT, CDR2 YENEEA. CDR3 length: 13 residues. In nucleotides, the CDR3 is TGTGCCAGCAGCTTTCCCGGCGGCACTGGAGCTTTCTTT. Translated, it gives CASSFPGGTGAFF.

The J gene is TRBJ2-1, the V gene TRBV9; 10 bases line up with TRBD2. The V gene end was trimmed by 0 bases and the J gene end by 8 bases; junction bases not matched to a gene: 5. Germline values: CDR1 SGDLS, CDR2 YYNGEE. The CDR3 contains 15 residues. The DNA for the CDR3 is TGTGCCAGCAGCGTAGCTAGCGGGAGTATCTATGAGCAGTTCTTC. Its protein product is CASSVASGSIYEQFF.

This clonotype was picked up a small number of times. The chain couples TRBV12-3 or TRBV12-4 to TRBJ2-2; tentative D call: TRBD2 (6 bases). This CDR3 has 16 amino acids. Trimming removed 4 bases at V and 6 bases at J, with 18 bases between. This chain's CDR3 is CASSSTGVVMAGELFF. The CDR3 bases are TGTGCCAGCAGTTCAACGGGGGTAGTGATGGCCGGGGAGCTGTTTTTT.

A remark on this clonotype: A much larger clone differs by one base, so this may be a read error. The chain employs TRBV28 and TRBJ2-7, with 10 bases that match TRBD2. The CDR3 is 15 residues long. Per the germline V gene, CDR1 is MDHEN and CDR2 is SYDVKM. CDR3 coding DNA: TGTGCCAGCACACATTGGAGCGGGAGGGCCTACGAGCAGTGCTTC. Amino acids: CASTHWSGRAYEQCF.

This clonotype appeared many times. This sequence joins TRBV13 and TRBJ2-7; TRBD2 might be the D (7 bases). Germline V gene data show CDR1 as PRHDT and CDR2 as FYEKMQ (reference sequence). V was cut by 5 bases and J by 4 bases, with 15 bases left in between. The CDR3 contains 14 residues. The CDR3 sequence: CASSSPGRGYEQYF. CDR3 DNA: TGTGCCAGCAGCAGCCCGGGGAGGGGGTACGAGCAGTACTTC.

This clonotype came up many times. The chain recombines TRBV29-1 with TRBJ2-4; the D gene is possibly TRBD1 (7 bases). From germline, CDR1 is SQVTM and CDR2 ANQGSEA. The CDR3 is 14 amino acids. The V end lost 7 bases, the J end lost 0 bases, and 13 bases lay between the germline ends. Here the CDR3 reads CSARDSLAKNIQYF. In DNA form, the CDR3 reads TGCAGCGCGCGGGACAGTTTAGCCAAAAACATTCAGTACTTC.

This clonotype was counted ten times or more. CDR3 sequence: CASSYNGRSSETYEQYF. CDR3 DNA sequence: TGTGCCAGCAGTTATAATGGGCGGTCTAGCGAAACCTACGAGCAGTACTTC. The V gene is TRBV6-5, the J gene TRBJ2-7, with TRBD2 as a possible D gene (6 bases). The CDR3 is made up of 17 amino acids. V lost 3 bases and J lost 2, with 20 bases in between. Germline CDR1 MNHEY, CDR2 SVGAGI.

The V call is TRBV28, the J call TRBJ2-7; 8 nucleotides line up with TRBD2. The V gene's germline CDR1 is MDHEN and CDR2 SYDVKM. The CDR3 runs 15 residues. V lost 2 bases, J lost 2 bases, and 5 bases stayed unmatched. The CDR3 coding sequence is TGTGCCAGCAGTTTACTAGCGGGTGAGACCTACGAGCAGTACTTC. This translates into CASSLLAGETYEQYF.

The DNA of the CDR3 is TGCGCCAGCAGCCAAGCCCGGACAGGGGGAAACACCATATATTTT. Protein product: CASSQARTGGNTIYF. The J gene is TRBJ1-3, the V gene TRBV4-1; 8 bases map to TRBD1. The trim removed 1 base at V and 4 bases at J, leaving 3 bases unmatched. The CDR3 spans 15 residues. Germline V CDR1 and CDR2: MGHRA, YSYEKL.

This clonotype has ten or more counts. This chain links TRBV28 with TRBJ2-5; 7 positions agree with TRBD1. Trimming at V came to 5 bases and at J to 2 bases, leaving 5 bases not matched to a gene. Germline V gene lookup returns CDR1 MDHEN and CDR2 SYDVKM. The CDR3 is 14 amino acids. CDR3 protein: CASSPGQLQETQYF. The CDR3, as DNA: TGTGCCAGCAGTCCGGGACAGTTGCAAGAGACCCAGTACTTC.

Of note for this clonotype: Its ends do not fully match the called genes, so a read error is possible. The rearrangement joins TRBV30 to TRBJ2-2, with a tentative D call TRBD2 (6 bases). The germline V gene has CDR1 GTSNPN and CDR2 SVGIG (reference sequence). The CDR3 is made up of 15 amino acids. The CDR3 region is CAWSVTGVGTGEPFF. CDR3 DNA sequence: TGTGCCTGGAGTGTGACGGGGGTAGGCACCGGGGAGCCGTTTTTT.

The table lists this clonotype with many counts. V and J are TRBV7-2 and TRBJ1-1, with D possibly being TRBD1 (6 bases). The V and J ends lost 5 bases and 6 bases respectively, with 13 bases between them. Germline lookup yields CDR1 SGHTA and CDR2 FQGNSA. The CDR3 contains 13 residues. In DNA form, the CDR3 reads TGTGCCAGCAGCCCAGGGGTTGTCGCTGAAGCTTTCTTT. Its protein product is CASSPGVVAEAFF.

This sequence joins TRBV28 and TRBJ2-7, with TRBD2 matching 10 bases. Germline trimming cut 2 bases from V and 4 bases from J; bases unmatched to any gene: 14. Germline-derived CDR1 and CDR2 are MDHEN and SYDVKM. This CDR3 contains 18 residues. CDR3 coding DNA: TGTGCCAGCAGTTTAGGGGCTAGCGGGAGATCTGTGTGGTACGAGCAGTACTTC. Its protein product is CASSLGASGRSVWYEQYF. The entire variable domain, with the rest obtained from reference TRBV28 and TRBJ2-7, is as follows: DVKVTQSSRYLVKRTGEKVFLECVQDMDHENMFWYRQDPGLGLRLIYFSYDVKMKEKGDIPEGYSVSREKKERFSLILESASTNQTSMYLCASSLGASGRSVWYEQYFGPGTRLTVT.

The chain joins TRBV4-1 to TRBJ2-2, with D possibly TRBD1 on 6 matching bases. The ends were cut back, 0 bases at V and 1 base at J, with 12 bases in the middle. This CDR3 has 17 residues. Germline CDR1 and CDR2: MGHRA and YSYEKL. The CDR3 region has the DNA TGCGCCAGCAGCCAAGATCACGGGACACAGAACACCGGGGAGCTGTTTTTT. Translation gives CASSQDHGTQNTGELFF.

This clonotype was observed a few times. This sequence joins TRBV6-1 and TRBJ2-7, with D unclear. Germline V gene data show CDR1 as MNHNS and CDR2 as SASEGT. Trimming left V 1 base short and J 0 bases short, with 7 bases between. This CDR3 region has 14 residues. The CDR3 DNA is TGTGCCAGCAGTGAAGTTTTCAGCTCCTACGAGCAGTACTTC. The encoded protein is CASSEVFSSYEQYF.

This clonotype was counted a single time. This chain links TRBV2 with TRBJ2-1; the match to TRBD2 covers 13 bases. Germline V gene data show CDR1 as SNHLY and CDR2 as FYNNEI. This CDR3 has 16 residues. Trimming at V came to 8 bases and at J to 3 bases, leaving 7 bases not matched to a gene. This chain's CDR3 is CASGGTSGDLYNEQFF. In DNA, the CDR3 is TGTGCCAGCGGAGGGACTAGCGGGGACCTCTACAATGAGCAGTTCTTC.

The V call is TRBV3-1, the J call TRBJ2-7; 8 nucleotides match TRBD1. The CDR3 has 15 residues. Per germline, CDR1 LGHDT and CDR2 YNNKEL (reference sequence). Trimming took 4 bases from V and 2 from J; bases not matched to a gene: 7. The CDR3 spells CASSPGTGYTYEQYF. CDR3 nucleotide sequence: TGTGCCAGCAGCCCAGGGACAGGATACACCTACGAGCAGTACTTC.

This clonotype was counted between two and nine times. The genes are TRBV28 and TRBJ2-6; D is undetermined. The germline V gene encodes CDR1 MDHEN and CDR2 SYDVKM. Deletions cut 7 bases from V and 1 base from J, with 5 bases between. There are 13 residues in the CDR3. The CDR3 loop reads CASKRSGANVLTF. Here the CDR3 DNA reads TGTGCCAGCAAAAGGTCTGGGGCCAACGTCCTGACTTTC.

The table lists this clonotype with a few counts. V usage is TRBV5-6 and J usage is TRBJ2-2; 12 bases fit TRBD2. Trimming took 5 bases from V and 7 from J; bases not matched to a gene: 9. In germline, CDR1 is SGHDT, CDR2 YYEEEE. The CDR3 loop spans 16 amino acids. The CDR3 DNA is TGTGCCAGCAGATTTGGACTAGCGGGACCGGGCGGGGAGCTGTTTTTT. It codes for CASRFGLAGPGGELFF.

The table lists this clonotype with many counts. The gene calls are TRBV11-2 and TRBJ1-1, with D perhaps matching TRBD1 (5 bases). This CDR3 has 14 residues. Germline CDR1 is SGHAT and CDR2 is FQNNGV. The V and J ends lost 4 bases and 7 bases respectively, with 16 bases between them. CDR3 DNA: TGTGCCAGCAGCTGGGGGTACAGGAAAGGTGAAGCTTTCTTT. As protein: CASSWGYRKGEAFF.

The chain couples TRBV12-3 or TRBV12-4 to TRBJ2-3; the match to TRBD2 covers 9 bases. After removal of 8 bases from V and 6 bases from J, the junction contained 6 bases not matched to a gene. The CDR3 contains 13 residues. The CDR3 is CASLGGREDTQYF. The CDR3 region has the DNA TGTGCCAGCCTTGGCGGGAGGGAGGATACGCAGTATTTT.

Here the CDR3 DNA reads TGTGCCAGCAGCCAGACTAGCGGGGGGTCCTACGAGCAGTACTTC. It encodes CASSQTSGGSYEQYF. This rearrangement joins TRBV9 to TRBJ2-7, with 13 bases fitting TRBD2. Germline CDR1 SGDLS, CDR2 YYNGEE. With V trimmed by 4 bases and J by 1 base, 2 bases remained unmatched. There are 15 residues in the CDR3.

This clonotype has more than one count but fewer than ten. The J gene is TRBJ2-7, the V gene TRBV7-2; D unclear. CDR1 is SGHTA, CDR2 FQGNSA, per germline. The CDR3 length is 15 residues. Deletions cut 5 bases from V and 2 bases from J, with 16 bases between. As DNA, the CDR3 is TGTGCCAGCAGCGAGAGAAGTTTAGCCCCCTACGAGCAGTACTTC. Translating it yields CASSERSLAPYEQYF. The variable domain in full, completed from reference TRBV7-2 and TRBJ2-7, reads GAGVSQSPSNKVTEKGKDVELRCDPISGHTALYWYRQSLGQGLEFLIYFQGNSAPDKSGLPSDRFSAERTGGSVSTLTIQRTQQEDSAVYLCASSERSLAPYEQYFGPGTRLTVT.

On this clonotype itself: Since no conserved phenylalanine or tryptophan closes the CDR3, a read error is the likely cause. The chain recombines TRBV5-1 with TRBJ2-7; unclear D gene. Germline lookup yields CDR1 SGHRS and CDR2 YFSETQ. The V gene lost 0 bases and the J gene lost 4 bases, with 14 bases spanning the gap. This CDR3 contains 15 residues. The CDR3 spells CASSLEATRRYEQYL. In nucleotides, the CDR3 is TGCGCCAGCAGCTTGGAGGCTACTCGTAGGTACGAGCAGTACCTC.

The CDR3 here is CATSRSTGLNTEAFF. The CDR3 coding sequence is TGTGCCACCAGCAGATCCACCGGCCTGAACACTGAAGCTTTCTTT. The chain uses TRBV15 and TRBJ1-1; D unclear. Germline lookup yields CDR1 LNHNV and CDR2 YYDKDF (reference sequence). This CDR3 has 15 amino acids. V was trimmed by 2 bases and J by 0 bases, leaving 10 bases between them.